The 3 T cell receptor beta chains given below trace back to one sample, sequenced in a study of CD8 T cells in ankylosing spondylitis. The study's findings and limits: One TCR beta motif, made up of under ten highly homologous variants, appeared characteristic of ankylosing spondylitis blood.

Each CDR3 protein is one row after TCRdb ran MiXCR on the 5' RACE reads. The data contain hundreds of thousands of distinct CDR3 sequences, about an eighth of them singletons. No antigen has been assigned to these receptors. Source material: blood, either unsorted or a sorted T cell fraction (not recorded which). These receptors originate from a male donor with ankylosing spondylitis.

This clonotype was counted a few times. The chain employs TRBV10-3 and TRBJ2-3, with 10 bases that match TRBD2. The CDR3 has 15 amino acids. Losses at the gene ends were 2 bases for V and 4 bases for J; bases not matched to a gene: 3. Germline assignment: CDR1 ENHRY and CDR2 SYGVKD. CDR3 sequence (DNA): TGTGCCATCAGTGAGGCAAGCGGGAGGGCAGATACGCAGTATTTT. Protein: CAISEASGRADTQYF.

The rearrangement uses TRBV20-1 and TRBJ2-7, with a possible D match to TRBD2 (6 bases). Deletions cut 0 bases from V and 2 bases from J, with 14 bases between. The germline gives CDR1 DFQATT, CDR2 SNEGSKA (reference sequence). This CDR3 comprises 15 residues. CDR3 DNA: TGCAGTGCTAGAGATATAGCGGTCAGAGCCTACGAGCAGTACTTC. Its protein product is CSARDIAVRAYEQYF.

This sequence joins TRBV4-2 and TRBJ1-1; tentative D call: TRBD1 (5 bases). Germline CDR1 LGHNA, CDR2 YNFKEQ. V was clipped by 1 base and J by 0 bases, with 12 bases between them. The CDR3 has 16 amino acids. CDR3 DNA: TGTGCCAGCAGCCAAGGGGTAGACAGCGTGAACACTGAAGCTTTCTTT. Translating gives CASSQGVDSVNTEAFF.